A selection of T cell receptor beta chains follows, all from one sample in a study of STAT3 mutations in large granular lymphocyte leukemia. Clones were sequenced by immunoSEQ multiplex PCR, and TCRdb holds only the in-frame ones, with some missing. The table has roughly 14,000 clones, 80% to 95% seen once. The specimen was peripheral blood mononuclear cells. These receptors all stem from a woman in her forties or fifties with T-cell large granular lymphocyte leukemia. Some clones in this sample may be carry-over from other donors' samples. CDR3s include the opening cysteine and the closing phenylalanine or tryptophan. Each record gives: J gene, V gene, D gene, clone size, CDR3 protein, CDR3 DNA. A D gene is named only where the DNA matches it firmly. The listing skips clone size in some rows; elsewhere it reads once, few, many or a size class.

>TRBJ2-7|TRBV28|TRBD2|.
CASSLNLAGSEQYF
TGTGCCAGCAGTTTAAACCTAGCGGGATCCGAGCAGTACTTC
>TRBJ2-3|TRBV2|TRBD2|.
CASSQAGARTDTQYF
TGTGCCAGCAGCCAAGCGGGAGCCCGCACAGATACGCAGTATTTT
>TRBJ2-1|TRBV6-5|.|once
CASSYAAGLEQFF
TGTGCCAGCAGTTACGCGGCAGGGCTTGAGCAGTTCTTC
>TRBJ2-5|TRBV18|.|.
CASSDSEQETQYF
TGTGCCAGCTCAGACTCCGAACAAGAGACCCAGTACTTC
>TRBJ2-5|TRBV30|TRBD2|.
CAWGGLADQETQYF
TGTGCCTGGGGAGGACTAGCGGACCAAGAGACCCAGTACTTC
>TRBJ2-2|TRBV27|.|.
CASSLSSGPTMLFF
TGTGCCAGCAGTTTATCTTCGGGACCAACGATGCTGTTTTTT
>TRBJ2-3|TRBV29-1|.|.
CSVCRGTLETDTQYF
TGCAGTGTATGCCGGGGAACCCTAGAGACAGATACGCAGTATTTT
>TRBJ2-1|TRBV7-9|.|.
CASSWGRNNEQFF
TGTGCCAGCAGCTGGGGGAGGAACAATGAGCAGTTCTTC
>TRBJ1-1|TRBV18|.|.
CASSPLKATEAFF
TGTGCCAGCTCACCACTAAAGGCCACTGAAGCTTTCTTT
>TRBJ1-1|TRBV15|TRBD1|.
CATSSGTGEMNTEAFF
TGTGCCACCAGCAGCGGGACAGGAGAGATGAACACTGAAGCTTTCTTT
>TRBJ1-2|TRBV28|.|.
CASSPPVRMGGYTF
TGTGCCAGCAGTCCCCCAGTTCGGATGGGGGGCTACACCTTC
>TRBJ2-1|TRBV30|TRBD2|.
CAWSLGLAGVTEQFF
TGTGCCTGGAGTCTAGGACTAGCGGGAGTTACTGAGCAGTTCTTC
>TRBJ2-5|TRBV15|TRBD2|.
CATSRAPLAGVETQYF
TGTGCCACCAGCAGAGCCCCACTAGCGGGAGTAGAGACCCAGTACTTC
>TRBJ2-5|TRBV18|.|.
CASSPPFLETQYF
TGTGCCAGCTCACCACCGTTCTTAGAGACCCAGTACTTC
>TRBJ1-2|TRBV7-9|.|.
CASSRLAGNYGYTF
TGTGCCAGCAGCCGACTGGCAGGCAACTATGGCTACACCTTC
>TRBJ1-2|TRBV7-9|TRBD1|.
CASSDPGQGDYGYTF
TGTGCCAGCAGCGATCCGGGACAGGGCGACTATGGCTACACCTTC
>TRBJ1-1|TRBV7-9|.|.
CASSPPNGVNTEAFF
TGTGCCAGCAGCCCCCCAAATGGCGTGAACACTGAAGCTTTCTTT
>TRBJ2-1|TRBV4-3|TRBD1|.
CASSPGQGLSEQFF
TGCGCCAGCAGCCCGGGACAGGGGCTTAGTGAGCAGTTCTTC
>TRBJ1-1|TRBV6-5|TRBD1|.
CASSPGQSNTEAFF
TGTGCCAGCAGTCCGGGACAGTCGAACACTGAAGCTTTCTTT
>TRBJ2-7|TRBV5-4|.|.
CASSSANREQYF
TGTGCCAGCAGCTCCGCCAACCGGGAGCAGTACTTC
>TRBJ1-2|TRBV10-1|.|.
CASSDGRCYGYTF
TGCGCCAGCAGTGATGGCAGGTGCTATGGCTACACCTTC
>TRBJ2-1|TRBV5-5|.|.
CASSKILGSSYNEQFF
TGTGCCAGCAGTAAGATTCTTGGATCCTCCTACAATGAGCAGTTCTTC
>TRBJ1-2|TRBV27|.|.
CASSRQESEGYTF
TGTGCCAGCAGTAGACAGGAATCAGAAGGCTACACCTTC
>TRBJ2-1|TRBV5-6|.|.
CASSGGMGRVYNEQFF
TGTGCCAGCAGCGGGGGGATGGGACGGGTCTACAATGAGCAGTTCTTC
>TRBJ2-6|TRBV28|.|.
CASSPDIYGANVLTF
TGTGCCAGCAGCCCGGACATCTATGGGGCCAACGTCCTGACTTTC
>TRBJ1-5|TRBV7-9|TRBD1|.
CASSSGQGGQPQHF
TGTGCCAGCAGCTCGGGACAGGGAGGTCAGCCCCAGCATTTT
>TRBJ1-2|TRBV7-9|.|.
CASSFSGARNYGYTF
TGTGCCAGCAGCTTTTCGGGGGCCAGAAACTATGGCTACACCTTC
>TRBJ2-5|TRBV28|TRBD2|.
CASSFSLAAETQYF
TGTGCCAGCAGTTTCAGTCTAGCGGCCGAGACCCAGTACTTC
>TRBJ1-1|TRBV7-2|.|.
CASSRRTGRVNTEAFF
TGTGCCAGCAGCCGACGAACAGGGAGGGTGAACACTGAAGCTTTCTTT
>TRBJ2-7|TRBV18|.|.
CASSQGGYYEQYF
TGTGCCAGCTCGCAGGGGGGGTACTACGAGCAGTACTTC
>TRBJ2-7|TRBV18|.|.
CASSPRAFVLYEQYF
TGTGCCAGCTCCCCGAGGGCTTTTGTACTCTACGAGCAGTACTTC
>TRBJ2-3|TRBV5-4|TRBD2|.
CASSPRTSGRRTDTQYF
TGTGCCAGCAGCCCGCGGACTAGCGGGAGGAGGACAGATACGCAGTATTTT
>TRBJ1-1|TRBV5-4|.|.
CASSLDPNTEAFF
TGTGCCAGCAGCTTGGATCCGAACACTGAAGCTTTCTTT
>TRBJ1-5|TRBV18|TRBD1|.
CASSPSGTGIQPQHF
TGTGCCAGCTCACCTTCCGGGACAGGGATTCAGCCCCAGCATTTT
>TRBJ1-3|TRBV4-3|.|.
CASLFLGEGLGGNTIYF
TGCGCCAGCCTGTTCCTGGGAGAGGGACTCGGTGGAAACACCATATATTTT
>TRBJ1-1|TRBV7-2|.|.
CASIPGHLNTEAFF
TGTGCCAGCATCCCGGGACACTTGAACACTGAAGCTTTCTTT
>TRBJ1-5|TRBV18|.|.
CASRPGSNQPQHF
TGTGCCAGCCGCCCTGGGAGCAATCAGCCCCAGCATTTT
>TRBJ2-5|TRBV18|TRBD2|.
CASSPLKDAGGQETQYF
TGTGCCAGCTCACCACTCAAGGACGCGGGAGGGCAAGAGACCCAGTACTTC
>TRBJ2-5|TRBV5-1|.|.
CASSLSMRETQYF
TGCGCCAGCAGCCTCTCTATGAGGGAGACCCAGTACTTC
>TRBJ2-3|TRBV15|.|.
CATSRKRGGTDTQYF
TGTGCCACCAGCAGGAAGCGAGGGGGCACAGATACGCAGTATTTT
>TRBJ2-3|TRBV5-1|.|.
CASSLATDTQYF
TGCGCCAGCAGCTTGGCCACAGATACGCAGTATTTT
>TRBJ1-5|TRBV5-1|.|.
CASKREPGSNQPQHF
TGCGCCAGCAAGAGGGAACCGGGGTCCAATCAGCCCCAGCATTTT
>TRBJ2-3|TRBV7-9|TRBD2|.
CASSLVTSGTGDTQYF
TGTGCCAGCAGCTTAGTTACTAGCGGGACAGGAGATACGCAGTATTTT
>TRBJ1-1|TRBV18|TRBD1|.
CASSPTSYRGEAFF
TGTGCCAGCTCACCGACCTCCTACAGGGGTGAAGCTTTCTTT
>TRBJ2-7|TRBV5-6|.|.
CASSLYRVSEQYF
TGTGCCAGCAGCTTATACAGGGTGTCCGAGCAGTACTTC
>TRBJ1-5|TRBV30|.|.
CAWSDVPSSNQPQHF
TGTGCCTGGAGCGACGTTCCAAGCAGCAATCAGCCCCAGCATTTT
>TRBJ1-1|TRBV11-2|.|.
CASSFPGHKGMNTEAFF
TGTGCCAGCAGCTTCCCAGGGCACAAAGGAATGAACACTGAAGCTTTCTTT
>TRBJ2-7|TRBV7-8|.|.
CASSLAMRLEQYF
TGTGCCAGCAGCTTAGCGATGAGACTCGAGCAGTACTTC
>TRBJ1-3|TRBV2|.|.
CASSEGPGRASGNTIYF
TGTGCCAGCAGTGAAGGCCCGGGAAGAGCTTCTGGAAACACCATATATTTT
>TRBJ1-1|TRBV28|.|.
CASSLTGGETEAFF
TGTGCCAGCAGTTTAACGGGAGGAGAGACTGAAGCTTTCTTT